Following are 16 T cell receptor beta chains from one sample sequenced in a study of blood T cells in healthy people across ages. A second PCR of roughly 7 to 11 cycles used a sample-barcoded 5' primer and a J-beta primer mix. A single record per CDR3 protein comes from TCRdb applying MiXCR to the 5' RACE reads. The repertoire holds roughly 790,000 distinct CDR3 sequences, with roughly 43% as singletons. Input material: blood. The receptors shown here come from a woman aged 55-75 years in good health.

The CDR3 region has the DNA TGCGCCAGCCATATAGCGGGGGCGAAACGAGATACGCAGTATTTT. It encodes CASHIAGAKRDTQYF. This rearrangement joins TRBV10-2 to TRBJ2-3; 9 positions agree with TRBD2. V trimming: 8 bases; J trimming: 5 bases; junction bases outside the gene matches: 11. Germline lookup yields CDR1 WSHSY and CDR2 SAAADI. The CDR3 has 15 amino acids.

The V and J genes are TRBV6-5 and TRBJ1-6; 7 bases map to TRBD1. V lost 8 bases, J lost 0 bases, and 7 bases stayed unmatched. CDR1 is MNHEY, CDR2 SVGAGI, per germline. This CDR3 is 16 amino acids long. The DNA of the CDR3 is TGTGCCAGCCGTAGGGACAGCGGCTCCTATAATTCACCCCTCCACTTT. It specifies CASRRDSGSYNSPLHF.

The sample holds a few counts of this clonotype. The rearrangement uses TRBV24-1 and TRBJ2-3, with 10 nucleotides matching TRBD1. Germline lookup yields CDR1 KGHDR and CDR2 SFDVKD. The CDR3 consists of 16 residues. V was pared by 4 bases and J by 3 bases, with 6 bases of the junction left unmatched. The chain's CDR3 is CATSEPGTGVTDTQYF. CDR3 sequence (DNA): TGTGCCACCAGTGAGCCCGGGACAGGGGTAACAGATACGCAGTATTTT.

This clonotype was detected once. The chain is built from TRBV7-2 and TRBJ2-4, with TRBD2 matching 7 bases. The tail of the sequence fits TRBJ2-7 better, so the J call may be wrong. The CDR3 runs to 14 residues. From germline, CDR1 is SGHTA and CDR2 FQGNSA. This CDR3 is CASSSRRGDYEQYF. In DNA form, the CDR3 reads TGTGCCAGCAGCTCCAGACGGGGGGACTACGAGCAGTACTTC.

V and J are TRBV9 and TRBJ2-3; no firm D call. This CDR3 spans 16 amino acids. Trimming stripped 2 bases from V and 6 bases from J, with 19 bases between. Germline V gene sequence: CDR1 SGDLS, CDR2 YYNGEE. The CDR3 loop reads CASSVSQAQSTDTQYF. CDR3 nucleotide sequence: TGTGCCAGCAGCGTTAGTCAAGCCCAATCCACGGATACGCAGTATTTT.

This clonotype has only a few counts. The genes are TRBV3-1 and TRBJ2-1; 9 bases agree with TRBD2. V lost 2 bases and J lost 6; bases outside the gene matches: 5. CDR3 length equals 15 residues. The germline CDR1 and CDR2 sequences are LGHDT and YNNKEL (reference sequence). In DNA form, the CDR3 reads TGTGCCAGCAGCCAACTGACAGCGGGGGGCAATGAGCAGTTCTTC. Residues: CASSQLTAGGNEQFF.

This clonotype turned up a few times. This sequence joins TRBV7-2 and TRBJ1-2; D gene unclear. V gave up 4 bases and J gave up 3 bases, with 12 bases separating them. The CDR3 has 14 residues. Germline V gives CDR1 SGHTA, CDR2 FQGNSA. The CDR3 loop reads CASSSLVGYYGYTF. The CDR3 DNA follows: TGTGCCAGCAGCTCTTTGGTGGGATACTATGGCTACACCTTC. Filled out from reference TRBV7-2 and TRBJ1-2, the complete variable domain reads GAGVSQSPSNKVTEKGKDVELRCDPISGHTALYWYRQSLGQGLEFLIYFQGNSAPDKSGLPSDRFSAERTGGSVSTLTIQRTQQEDSAVYLCASSSLVGYYGYTFGSGTRLTVV.

V is TRBV3-1 and J is TRBJ2-5, with 8 nucleotides matching TRBD2. Germline CDR1 LGHDT, CDR2 YNNKEL (reference sequence). V shed 0 bases, J shed 2 bases, and the junction held 14 bases outside the gene matches. The CDR3 contains 19 residues. The CDR3 coding sequence is TGTGCCAGCAGCCAAGAGCCGGGACTAGTTGGAGGCGAGCAAGAGACCCAGTACTTC. Translation gives CASSQEPGLVGGEQETQYF.

The rearrangement joins TRBV12-3 or TRBV12-4 to TRBJ1-4, with D uncertain. Trimming stripped 1 base from V and 0 bases from J, with 9 bases between. The CDR3 covers 16 residues. CDR3 residues: CASSLDVGATNEKLFF. The CDR3 nucleotides read TGTGCCAGCAGTTTAGACGTGGGTGCAACTAATGAAAAACTGTTTTTT.

V is TRBV28 and J is TRBJ1-1, with 7 bases aligning to TRBD1. CDR1 MDHEN and CDR2 SYDVKM come from the germline V gene. This CDR3 is built from 15 residues. Germline trimming cut 6 bases from V and 5 bases from J; bases unmatched to any gene: 12. CDR3 DNA sequence: TGTGCCAGCAGCCCCCCTGCACAGGGGTGGACTGAAGCTTTCTTT. Protein product: CASSPPAQGWTEAFF.

This clonotype was counted ten times or more. One junction end disagrees with the germline gene, perhaps due to a read error. J is TRBJ2-5 and V is TRBV20-1, with 9 bases lining up with TRBD1. The CDR3 has 13 amino acids. Germline V lookup: CDR1 DFQATT, CDR2 SNEGSKA (reference sequence). The CDR3 region has the DNA TGCAGTGCGAGAGGGACAGGGCAAGAGACCCAGTACTTC. This gives the protein CSARGTGQETQYF.

The chain is built from TRBV7-9 and TRBJ2-1; TRBD1 agrees at 7 bases. The CDR3 has 11 amino acids. The junction had 4 bases not matched to a gene; V was cut back by 5 bases and J by 12 bases. Germline lookup yields CDR1 SEHNR and CDR2 FQNEAQ (reference sequence). CDR3 DNA sequence: TGTGCCAGCAGCCAGGGGGACGCGCAGTTCTTC. Protein: CASSQGDAQFF.

The chain couples TRBV25-1 to TRBJ1-2; D possibly corresponds to TRBD1 (6 bases). The V end was cut by 3 bases, the J end by 4 bases, with 18 bases between. The V gene's germline CDR1 is MGHDK and CDR2 SYGVNS. The length of the CDR3 is 16 residues. CDR3 nucleotides: TGTGCCAGCAGTGACGGACAGCTTCCCCTCGGCTATGGCTACACCTTC. Amino acid sequence: CASSDGQLPLGYGYTF.

The rearrangement links TRBV3-1 to TRBJ2-1; 12 nucleotides match TRBD2. This CDR3 contains 16 residues. Looked up from germline, CDR1 is LGHDT and CDR2 is YNNKEL (reference sequence). V lost 4 bases and J lost 9; bases outside the gene matches: 10. The CDR3 DNA reads as TGTGCCAGCAGCCGAGGACTAGCGGGGTCGGACGGTGAGCAGTTCTTC. Encoded protein: CASSRGLAGSDGEQFF.

This clonotype has only a few counts. This sequence joins TRBV28 and TRBJ2-7; 7 positions match TRBD1. J lost 0 bases, V lost 10 bases, and 9 bases had no gene match. The germline V gene has CDR1 MDHEN and CDR2 SYDVKM. The CDR3 covers 14 residues. The CDR3 loop reads CATQAPGGSYEQYF. CDR3 DNA: TGTGCCACCCAGGCCCCAGGGGGCTCCTACGAGCAGTACTTC.

V is TRBV6-1 and J is TRBJ1-2, with 12 positions matching TRBD1. Germline V gives CDR1 MNHNS, CDR2 SASEGT. V dropped 3 bases and J dropped 8; count of bases not matched to a gene: 10. The CDR3 covers 16 residues. In DNA form, the CDR3 reads TGTGCCAGCAGTGAGCCGGGACAGGGGGCTGAAAGAGGCTACACCTTC. Encoded protein: CASSEPGQGAERGYTF.